This T cell receptor (beta chain) stems from a study of shared clonotypes between healthy human individuals. In the study overall: Three plates each covered CD4 naive and memory; CD8 naive two, CD8 memory one.

Germline V gives CDR1 MNHNS, CDR2 SASEGT. Trimming removed 6 bases from V and 6 bases from J, with 3 bases in between. This CDR3 comprises 10 residues. Assay execution proceeded at the deep level. TCRdb's copy holds only in-frame clones and misses some; the assay was immunoSEQ multiplex PCR. The sample consists of over a million clones, roughly 96% of them appearing once. The receptor was derived from a man younger than 45 in good health. The specimen sequenced was naive CD4+ T cells sorted from blood. Subset indicated: CD45RA+ positively selected. This sequence joins TRBV6-1 and TRBJ2-1; D gene ambiguous. The CDR3 is CASSLNEQFF. The CDR3 coding sequence is TGTGCCAGCAGCCTCAATGAGCAGTTCTTC.